One and the same sample provided the 5 T cell receptor beta chains below, sequenced in a study of human CD8 memory T cell subsets. The study classified TPEX cells as CCR7+ PD-1+ TIGIT+ early memory CD8+ T cells bearing exhausted-like traits. TCR beta was sequenced from UMI-tagged 5' RACE libraries. TCRdb re-called the 5' RACE reads; one entry per CDR3 protein, DNA not given. This table lists about 5,800 distinct CDR3 sequences. The specimen was CD8+ T cells from PBMCs. Source of these receptors: a human donor in good health.

The chain is built from TRBV28 and TRBJ2-6; absent DNA, TCRdb's TRBD1 call cannot be checked. CDR1 is MDHEN and CDR2 is SYDVKM in the germline V gene. CDR3 length: 17 residues. CDR3 region: CASSSYGTASGANVLTF.

J is TRBJ1-1 and V is TRBV12-3 or TRBV12-4; TCRdb reports TRBD1, a call that lacks DNA to check it against. CDR3 length: 14 amino acids. The CDR3 is CASTLTGGDTEAFF.

The J gene is TRBJ1-1, the V gene TRBV9; the TRBD1 assignment by TCRdb is unverifiable without DNA. This CDR3 is built from 15 residues. CDR1 is SGDLS, CDR2 YYNGEE, per germline. CDR3 sequence: CASSGGGRMNTEAFF.

V and J are TRBV9 and TRBJ1-1; the D gene TCRdb calls, TRBD1, cannot be checked with no DNA. Germline CDR1 reads SGDLS; CDR2 reads YYNGEE. CDR3 length: 13 amino acids. CDR3: CASSVQGAAEAFF.

The genes are TRBV6-5 and TRBJ2-7; TCRdb's D call, TRBD2, is unchecked because there is no DNA. Germline loops: CDR1 MNHEY, CDR2 SVGAGI. This CDR3 region has 15 residues. The CDR3 sequence: CASSYSSSGGFEQYF.